The text below deals with one T cell receptor (beta chain). Its antigen is undetermined. The data were taken from a study of T cell repertoires in cytomegalovirus infection. Study-level results: Cumulative public TCR beta family frequency identified CMV carriers with the relevant HLA. Ex vivo, HLA-C-restricted CMV-specific TCR beta clonotypes prevailed over the rest of the response.

In TCRdb, the reads were re-called with MiXCR into one record per CDR3 protein. This table has approximately 240,000 distinct CDR3 sequences, roughly an eighth appearing once. The sample was PBMCs. This clonotype originated in a human donor in good health (CMV status not recorded). Some clones in this sample may be carry-over from other donors' samples.

CDR3 DNA sequence: TGTGCCAGCAGGGCTGTACAGGGGGCCCGCACAGATACGCAGTATTTT. Translated: CASRAVQGARTDTQYF. The rearrangement joins TRBV2 to TRBJ2-3; 9 nucleotides match TRBD1. The CDR3 covers 16 residues. The V gene's germline CDR1 is SNHLY and CDR2 FYNNEI. Trimming took 6 bases from V and 1 from J; bases not matched to a gene: 8. Variable domain in full (rest from reference TRBV2 and TRBJ2-3): EPEVTQTPSHQVTQMGQEVILRCVPISNHLYFYWYRQILGQKVEFLVSFYNNEISEKSEIFDDQFSVERPDGSNFTLKIRSTKLEDSAMYFCASRAVQGARTDTQYFGPGTRLTVL.